The clone carrying this T cell receptor (beta chain) was picked up one time. No antigen is known for it. This sample was taken from a study of prognosis after radiotherapy for stage I lung cancer. In the study overall: Patient ages ran from about 53 to 95, with a median of around 70 years, and the group had some 13 men and about 6 women.

A draw of roughly 5.8 milliliters of peripheral blood took place at each of two time points. Genomic DNA yielded TCR beta CDR3, amplified by two-round multiplex PCR. Primers (each specific to one TRBV or TRBJ gene) were used in first-round PCR. TCRdb passed the multiplex PCR reads through MiXCR, listing each CDR3 protein once. The sample holds roughly 30,000 distinct CDR3 sequences, around two fifths seen once. Study-wide results and caveats: Patients given stereotactic body radiation therapy showed fewer unique TCR clones afterward, median 10,088 versus 6,861. Reportedly, metastasis status was linked to differences in TRBV and TRBJ usage frequencies.

The trim removed 7 bases at V and 2 bases at J, leaving 9 bases unmatched. CDR3 length equals 16 residues. Germline V gene data show CDR1 as ENHRY and CDR2 as SYGVKD. This chain joins TRBV10-3 and TRBJ2-7; TRBD1 matches 12 bases. Sample: PBMCs, taken before or after stereotactic body radiation therapy (not recorded which). The clonotype was recovered from a donor at least 50 years old with non-small cell lung cancer. Written as DNA, the CDR3 is TGTGCCATCAACACCGGGACAGGGGGCATGACCTACGAGCAGTACTTC. This translates into CAINTGTGGMTYEQYF.